These 8 T cell receptor beta chains were sequenced from one sample in a study of post-analysis software for immune sequencing data. Unique molecular identifiers had been added to the TCR beta cDNA libraries. TCRdb independently ran MiXCR on the PCR reads; one entry per CDR3 protein. Found here are about 200,000 distinct CDR3 sequences, 29% of them singletons; the top ten hold 3% to 4%. Their antigens remain unidentified. Broader study findings: Several TRBV segments were more frequent in patients than controls; TRBV5-6, TRBV5-1 and TRBV20-1 belonged to this group.

Specimen: blood. The receptors were sampled from a girl under 18 with multiple sclerosis.

Only a few counts were recorded for this clonotype. This chain links TRBV28 with TRBJ1-5; no firm D call. Germline V lookup: CDR1 MDHEN, CDR2 SYDVKM. Trimming stripped 2 bases from V and 0 bases from J, with 5 bases between. The CDR3 covers 14 residues. CDR3 sequence (DNA): TGTGCCAGCAGTTTAATATATAGCAATCAGCCCCAGCATTTT. As protein: CASSLIYSNQPQHF.

Of note for this clonotype: A much larger clone sits a single nucleotide away, making a read error possible. J is TRBJ2-3 and V is TRBV12-3 or TRBV12-4, with 7 bases that match TRBD2. V was clipped by 5 bases and J by 4 bases; unmatched bases: 9. CDR3 length equals 15 residues. The CDR3 loop reads CASSGGGTTPDTQYF. DNA of the CDR3: TGTGCCAGCAGTGGCGGCGGGACTACCCCAGATACGCAGTATTTT.

V usage is TRBV7-2 and J usage is TRBJ2-3; tentatively, D is TRBD1 or TRBD2 (5 bases each). The CDR3 totals 15 residues. V dropped 2 bases and J dropped 0 bases, with 9 bases sitting between them. The V gene's germline CDR1 is SGHTA and CDR2 FQGNSA. Written as DNA, the CDR3 is TGTGCCAGCAGCTTATCGTGGGGGAGCACAGATACGCAGTATTTT. Amino acid sequence: CASSLSWGSTDTQYF. Complete variable domain (other parts from reference TRBV7-2 and TRBJ2-3): GAGVSQSPSNKVTEKGKDVELRCDPISGHTALYWYRQSLGQGLEFLIYFQGNSAPDKSGLPSDRFSAERTGGSVSTLTIQRTQQEDSAVYLCASSLSWGSTDTQYFGPGTRLTVL.

The gene calls are TRBV4-2 and TRBJ1-4; the D gene is possibly TRBD1 (5 bases). Trimming pared 1 base from V and 0 bases from J, leaving 9 bases between. This CDR3 comprises 16 residues. The germline V gene has CDR1 LGHNA and CDR2 YNFKEQ. In DNA form, the CDR3 reads TGTGCCAGCAGCCAAGTAGGGGTTGCAACTAATGAAAAACTGTTTTTT. This gives the protein CASSQVGVATNEKLFF.

This clonotype was recorded many times. This rearrangement joins TRBV12-3 or TRBV12-4 to TRBJ1-2; D may be TRBD1 (5 bases). The V gene lost 5 bases and the J gene lost 6 bases, with 10 bases spanning the gap. The CDR3 loop spans 12 amino acids. The CDR3 is CASSLSGNGYTF. CDR3 DNA: TGTGCCAGCAGTCTGTCAGGGAATGGCTACACCTTC.

The sample holds a few counts of this clonotype. At one end, the junction sequence differs from germline, possibly due to a read error. The chain carries TRBV4-1 and TRBJ1-1, with unresolved D. Germline V gene lookup returns CDR1 MGHRA and CDR2 YSYEKL. The CDR3 sequence is 18 residues long. This CDR3 reads CASSQDPEGGARDTEAFF. The CDR3 DNA sequence: TGCGCCAGCAGCCAAGATCCCGAGGGTGGAGCCAGAGACACTGAGGCTTTCTTT.

A single count supports this clonotype. This may be a read error: a much more frequent sequence differs by one nucleotide. The gene calls are TRBV5-1 and TRBJ2-1, with 11 bases identical to TRBD1. Trimming at V came to 1 base and at J to 6 bases, leaving 3 bases not matched to a gene. The CDR3 has 15 residues. CDR1 is SGHRS, CDR2 YFSETQ, per germline. The CDR3 loop reads CASSLRGTGGNEQFF. The CDR3 DNA reads as TGCGCCAGCAGCTTGCGGGGGACAGGGGGCAATGAGCAGTTCTTC.

This clonotype was recorded at least ten times. The rearrangement links TRBV5-1 to TRBJ2-7; D uncertain. The germline V gene has CDR1 SGHRS and CDR2 YFSETQ. The V end lost 3 bases, the J end lost 0 bases, and 7 bases lay between the germline ends. CDR3 size: 13 residues. CDR3 residues: CASSSDISYEQYF. The CDR3, as DNA: TGCGCCAGCAGCTCCGACATCTCCTACGAGCAGTACTTC.